The 13 T cell receptor beta chains in this list originate from one sample, sequenced in a study of blood T cell repertoires in COVID-19 (dated by TCRdb to about 2020). Library construction relied on the immunoSEQ multiplex PCR assay. TCRdb carries this immuneACCESS record with in-frame sequences only. Its versions omit some clonotypes, under half of them owing to an unresolved V gene in the studies checked, with the rest unexplained. This sample is represented by fewer than 200,000 clones; roughly 88% of them were singletons. The ten largest make up roughly 9.1% of the sample. Sequencing input: peripheral blood. The receptors were sampled from a woman aged 80 or over with active or convalescent COVID-19.

This clone came up a few times. CDR3 amino acids: CASSLRGQGFNTGELFF. The DNA of the CDR3 is TGTGCCAGTAGTCTGAGGGGACAGGGGTTTAACACCGGGGAGCTGTTTTTT. J is TRBJ2-2 and V is TRBV19; 10 bases are shared with TRBD1. Germline V lookup: CDR1 LNHDA, CDR2 SQIVND (reference sequence). The V and J ends lost 5 bases and 2 bases, in that order; junction bases with no gene match: 8. This CDR3 comprises 17 residues.

The J gene is TRBJ1-5, the V gene TRBV10-3; 9 bases are a match to TRBD1. This CDR3 contains 14 residues. Germline CDR1 and CDR2: ENHRY and SYGVKD. The J segment lost 4 bases and the V segment lost 11 bases, leaving 9 bases of the junction unmatched. Written as DNA, the CDR3 is TGTGCCTCCTCCGGACAGGGGAAAAATCAGCCCCAGCATTTT. This codes for CASSGQGKNQPQHF.

This chain joins TRBV19 and TRBJ1-4, with TRBD1 matching over 10 bases. Germline loops: CDR1 LNHDA, CDR2 SQIVND (reference sequence). The length of the CDR3 is 13 residues. Trimming removed 5 bases from V and 16 bases from J; junction bases left unmatched: 10. The CDR3 DNA sequence: TGTGCCAGTAGTCCCGGACAGGGGGAAAGGCCGTTTTTT. It encodes CASSPGQGERPFF.

J is TRBJ1-4 and V is TRBV5-5; D not resolved. The CDR3 sequence is 15 residues long. From germline, CDR1 is SGHKS and CDR2 YYEKEE (reference sequence). The V gene lost 1 base and the J gene lost 6 bases, with 13 bases spanning the gap. This CDR3 is CASSLWRGLDEKLFF. The CDR3 DNA reads TGTGCCAGCAGCTTGTGGCGAGGACTCGATGAAAAACTGTTTTTT.

J is TRBJ2-7 and V is TRBV5-1; 7 bases align to TRBD1. V dropped 3 bases and J dropped 5; count of bases not matched to a gene: 11. There are 15 residues in the CDR3. Germline assignment: CDR1 SGHRS and CDR2 YFSETQ. CDR3 amino acids: CASSWTGTAGDEQYF. Here the CDR3 DNA reads TGCGCCAGCAGCTGGACCGGGACAGCTGGCGACGAGCAGTACTTC.

The genes are TRBV3-1 (or the pseudogene TRBV3-2) and TRBJ1-2; 8 nucleotides align to TRBD1. Germline assignment: CDR1 LGHDT and CDR2 YNNKEL (reference sequence). CDR3 length: 13 residues. J lost 5 bases, V lost 5 bases, and 4 bases had no gene match. CDR3 nucleotide sequence: TGTGCCAGCAGCAATGACAGGGGATATGGCTACACCTTC. Amino acids: CASSNDRGYGYTF.

The chain couples TRBV12-3 or TRBV12-4 to TRBJ1-2, with D uncertain. V was pared by 6 bases and J by 8 bases, with 10 bases between. CDR3 length equals 11 residues. In DNA, the CDR3 is TGTGCCAGCAGCCAATTCCAGGGCTACACCTTC. Its translation is CASSQFQGYTF.

The V and J genes are TRBV7-9 and TRBJ2-3; the match to TRBD2 covers 9 bases. Germline V lookup: CDR1 SEHNR, CDR2 FQNEAQ (reference sequence). The ends lost 1 base at V and 1 base at J; junction bases unmatched: 6. The CDR3 has 17 amino acids. CDR3 DNA: TGTGCCAGCAGCTTAGGTTCTTTAGCGGGGGGCACAGATACGCAGTATTTT. This translates into CASSLGSLAGGTDTQYF. Full variable domain (remainder filled in from reference TRBV7-9 and TRBJ2-3): DTGVSQNPRHKITKRGQNVTFRCDPISEHNRLYWYRQTLGQGPEFLTYFQNEAQLEKSRLLSDRFSAERPKGSFSTLEIQRTEQGDSAMYLCASSLGSLAGGTDTQYFGPGTRLTVL.

The V call is TRBV7-2, the J call TRBJ2-1; 14 positions agree with TRBD2. Germline values: CDR1 SGHTA, CDR2 FQGNSA. The V and J ends lost 4 bases and 4 bases, in that order; junction bases with no gene match: 6. The CDR3 has 17 residues. In DNA, the CDR3 is TGTGCCAGCAGCTCGGGACTAGCGGGGGCATTTTACAATGAGCAGTTCTTC. Its translation is CASSSGLAGAFYNEQFF.

This chain links TRBV20-1 with TRBJ1-5; D may be TRBD1 (5 bases). The V end was cut by 7 bases, the J end by 7 bases, with 17 bases between. Germline CDR1 is DFQATT and CDR2 is SNEGSKA (reference sequence). This CDR3 is 13 amino acids long. This chain's CDR3 is CSVSGFGGQPQHF. The CDR3 nucleotides read TGCAGTGTTAGTGGGTTCGGGGGACAGCCCCAGCATTTT.

The chain couples TRBV7-8 to TRBJ1-4; no clear D gene. CDR1 is SGHVS and CDR2 is FQNEAQ in the germline V gene. Trimming pared 3 bases from V and 3 bases from J, leaving 5 bases between. CDR3 length equals 13 residues. CDR3 coding DNA: TGTGCCAGCAGCTTCTCGGCTAATGAAAAACTGTTTTTT. Amino acid sequence: CASSFSANEKLFF. Drawing the rest from reference TRBV7-8 and TRBJ1-4, the complete variable domain is GAGVSQSPRYKVAKRGQDVALRCDPISGHVSLFWYQQALGQGPEFLTYFQNEAQLDKSGLPSDRFFAERPEGSVSTLKIQRTQQEDSAVYLCASSFSANEKLFFGSGTQLSVL.

V is TRBV7-6 and J is TRBJ2-7; D is uncertain. The V gene lost 5 bases and the J gene lost 2 bases, with 4 bases spanning the gap. CDR1 SGHVS and CDR2 FNYEAQ come from the germline V gene. The CDR3 is made up of 11 amino acids. The CDR3 bases are TGTGCCAGCAGCCGTGCCTACGAGCAGTACTTC. Translation gives CASSRAYEQYF.

The genes are TRBV7-9 and TRBJ2-3, with unresolved D. The V end lost 6 bases, the J end lost 3 bases, and 16 bases lay between the germline ends. The CDR3 extends over 15 amino acids. CDR1 is SEHNR and CDR2 is FQNEAQ in the germline V gene (reference sequence). The CDR3 protein is CASRPGPMVTDTQYF. CDR3 nucleotides: TGTGCCAGCAGACCAGGTCCTATGGTAACAGATACGCAGTATTTT. Complete variable domain (other parts from reference TRBV7-9 and TRBJ2-3): DTGVSQNPRHKITKRGQNVTFRCDPISEHNRLYWYRQTLGQGPEFLTYFQNEAQLEKSRLLSDRFSAERPKGSFSTLEIQRTEQGDSAMYLCASRPGPMVTDTQYFGPGTRLTVL.